Listed below are T cell receptor beta chains from one sample, sequenced in a study of shared clonotypes between healthy human individuals. The table came from immunoSEQ multiplex PCR; TCRdb's copy has only in-frame clones and leaves some out. The sample records about 2 million clones, 95% being singletons. The sequenced sample was naive CD4+ T cells sorted from blood. These receptor sequences come from a man aged 18 to 30 in good health. Each CDR3 is given with its conserved first and last residue. D genes are given only for firm matches. Where a row states a size, it is once, few, many or the class of an expanded clone; other rows omit it.

TRBJ2-7	TRBV5-1	-	-	TGCGCCAGCACCCTCACCATAGGGAGCCAGGCGTACGAGCAGTACTTC	CASTLTIGSQAYEQYF
TRBJ2-1	TRBV7-2	-	TRBD2	TGTGCCAGCAGCCCGACTAGCGGGACCTACAATGAGCAGTTCTTC	CASSPTSGTYNEQFF
TRBJ1-1	TRBV11-2	once	-	TGTGCCAGCAGCCCAAAACAGGGCACTGAAGCTTTCTTT	CASSPKQGTEAFF
TRBJ2-5	TRBV6-5	once	TRBD1	TGTGCCAGCAGTTACCTGGGACAGCAAGAGACCCAGTACTTC	CASSYLGQQETQYF
TRBJ2-1	TRBV19	-	-	TGTGCCAGTAGTATTAGAGGGCCGATCTACAATGAGCAGTTCTTC	CASSIRGPIYNEQFF
TRBJ2-7	TRBV6-5	-	TRBD1	TGTGCCAGCAGTACTTCCGGGACAGGGGGCCACGAGCAGTACTTC	CASSTSGTGGHEQYF
TRBJ2-5	TRBV28	once	-	TGTGCCAGCAGTTTAAGGGTTGGTAAAGAGACCCAGTACTTC	CASSLRVGKETQYF
TRBJ2-7	TRBV30	-	-	TGTGCCTGGAGTGTAATCGGCCGTGGATCCTACGAGCAGTACTTC	CAWSVIGRGSYEQYF
TRBJ2-1	TRBV30	-	TRBD2	TGTGCCTGGCAGTGGCGGAAGCTAGCGGGAGACAATGAGCAGTTCTTC	CAWQWRKLAGDNEQFF
TRBJ1-4	TRBV18	-	-	TGTGCCAGCTCACTACCCGGGACTCAGTTTTTT	CASSLPGTQFF
TRBJ2-5	TRBV6-5	few	-	TGTGCCAGCAGTTACTCGGGTTTGGAACTCCAGTACTTC	CASSYSGLELQYF
TRBJ2-5	TRBV9	-	-	TGTGCCAGCAGCGTTTCGGGAGCAGAGACCCAGTACTTC	CASSVSGAETQYF
TRBJ2-7	TRBV7-2	-	TRBD2	TGTGCCAGCAGCTCCAGCTTAGCGGGAGCGGGCTACGAGCAGTACTTC	CASSSSLAGAGYEQYF
TRBJ1-5	TRBV12-5	-	TRBD1	TGTGCTAGTGGTTCCTCCGGGACAGGGGCTCAGCCCCAGCATTTT	CASGSSGTGAQPQHF
TRBJ2-1	TRBV5-1	-	TRBD2	TGCGCCAGCAGCTTGGTAGCGGGAGCTAGGGATGAGCAGTTCTTC	CASSLVAGARDEQFF
TRBJ2-4	TRBV2	-	-	TGTGCCAGCAGTGACACAGGGCTCCGGAACATTCAGTACTTC	CASSDTGLRNIQYF
TRBJ2-7	TRBV5-1	-	-	TGCGCCAGCAGCCGGGACCGGGGCGGTAACGAGCAGTACTTC	CASSRDRGGNEQYF
TRBJ1-4	TRBV28	-	-	TGTGCCAGCACCCTCGGGGGGGCTGAAAAACTGTTTTTT	CASTLGGAEKLFF
TRBJ2-7	TRBV5-6	-	-	TGTGCCAGCAGCTTCCGGGCTCTACCCTCCTACGAGCAGTACTTC	CASSFRALPSYEQYF
TRBJ2-1	TRBV5-4	-	TRBD2	TGTGCCAGCAGCGCCGGGACTAGCGGGGGCCTGCGGTATGAGCAGTTCTTC	CASSAGTSGGLRYEQFF
TRBJ2-7	TRBV10-3	once	TRBD1	TGTGCCATCAGTGAGAGACAGGGGGCCTACGAGCAGTACTTC	CAISERQGAYEQYF
TRBJ1-5	TRBV7-9	-	-	TGTGCCAGCAGCCCGACAGGACTAGTAAATCAGCCCCAGCATTTT	CASSPTGLVNQPQHF
TRBJ2-6	TRBV5-6	-	-	TGTGCCAGCAGCTTGACAGACTCTGGGGCCAACGTCCTGACTTTC	CASSLTDSGANVLTF
TRBJ1-1	TRBV10-3	-	-	TGTGCCATCAGTGAGTCGGAAACTGAAGCTTTCTTT	CAISESETEAFF
TRBJ1-6	TRBV25-1	-	-	TGTGCCAGCAGTGCGACAGGTTTTAATTCACCCCTCCACTTT	CASSATGFNSPLHF
TRBJ1-1	TRBV18	-	TRBD1	TGTGCCAGCTCACACTCACAGGGGGCGGATTACACTGAAGCTTTCTTT	CASSHSQGADYTEAFF
TRBJ1-1	TRBV5-1	-	-	TGCGCCAGCAGCTTGGCAAGCGGGGTAGCTTTCTTT	CASSLASGVAFF
TRBJ1-4	TRBV7-9	-	-	TGTGCCAGCAGCTTTAGAGGGACTTCCGGATCTGAAAAACTGTTTTTT	CASSFRGTSGSEKLFF
TRBJ2-7	TRBV5-4	-	-	TGTGCCAGCAGCTTGGGCTCCTCCTACGAGCAGTACTTC	CASSLGSSYEQYF
TRBJ2-7	TRBV20-1	-	-	TGCAGTGCCTACAGCCTCGAGCAGTACTTC	CSAYSLEQYF
TRBJ2-7	TRBV6-1	-	-	TGTGCCAGCACTGGACATGCCTACGAGCAGTACTTC	CASTGHAYEQYF
TRBJ1-2	TRBV6-5	-	-	TGTGCCAGCAGCAAAGGGACGTTTGGTGACTATGGCTACACCTTC	CASSKGTFGDYGYTF
TRBJ2-3	TRBV10-1	-	-	TGCGCCAGCAGCCCAGACACAGATACGCAGTATTTT	CASSPDTDTQYF
TRBJ1-1	TRBV6-5	-	-	TGTGCCAGCAGTTACGGAGACGTCTCCGAAGCTTTCTTT	CASSYGDVSEAFF
TRBJ2-2	TRBV18	-	TRBD1	TGTGCCAGCTCACCACGACAGGGTCACGGGGAGCTGTTTTTT	CASSPRQGHGELFF
TRBJ1-1	TRBV2	-	TRBD1	TGTGCCAGCAGTGAGGACAGGGAATCCACTGAAGCTTTCTTT	CASSEDRESTEAFF
TRBJ2-7	TRBV5-1	-	-	TGCGCCAGCAGCCCCACAGGCATTGGGTACGAGCAGTACTTC	CASSPTGIGYEQYF